The 14 T cell receptor beta chains reported below all come from one sample, sequenced in a study of T-cell memory formation after mild COVID-19 listed by TCRdb under 2021. Libraries came from 5' RACE. TCRdb names Illumina NovaSeq 6000 as the instrument used. In-frame beta chains were kept once TCRdb had trimmed the public reads at Q25 with fastp and called clones with MiXCR. Identical CDR3 proteins give one entry, which carries the most common genes and DNA. This sample gives roughly 310,000 distinct CDR3 sequences in total; around 15% of them show up just once. Around a fifth of the sample belongs to the ten largest clones. Sample: PBMCs or a T cell subset sorted from them (not recorded which). These receptors came from a man between 18 and 35 years old who had mild COVID-19 (a few samples of this study predate the infection). The sample titles of this study are shuffled in the database, so cell type and time point are left out; the donor was told from shared clones.

This clonotype was observed a handful of times. The rearrangement joins TRBV3-1 to TRBJ2-2, with D possibly matching TRBD1 (6 bases). This CDR3 contains 14 residues. Trimming pared 0 bases from V and 15 bases from J, leaving 17 bases between. Germline V gene lookup returns CDR1 LGHDT and CDR2 YNNKEL (reference sequence). In nucleotides, the CDR3 is TGTGCCAGCAGCCAAGATGGATCTACAGGGAAAATGTTTTTT. It codes for CASSQDGSTGKMFF.

This chain links TRBV10-2 with TRBJ1-2; no definite D call. The CDR3 loop spans 13 amino acids. Germline V gene data show CDR1 as WSHSY and CDR2 as SAAADI. The germline V and J ends were trimmed by 7 bases and 4 bases, with 13 bases remaining between them. The CDR3 region is CASTPGWTYGYTF. For the CDR3, the DNA is TGCGCCAGCACCCCTGGGTGGACCTATGGCTACACCTTC.

This clonotype was detected a few times. The chain recombines TRBV10-3 with TRBJ2-2, with 13 bases identical to TRBD2. V trimming: 10 bases; J trimming: 3 bases; junction bases outside the gene matches: 14. This CDR3 region has 18 residues. CDR1 ENHRY and CDR2 SYGVKD come from the germline V gene. CDR3 region: CATGGWTSGGAHTGELFF. CDR3 DNA sequence: TGTGCCACCGGAGGCTGGACTAGCGGGGGAGCGCACACCGGGGAGCTGTTTTTT.

Ten or more counts support this clonotype. The V call is TRBV12-3 or TRBV12-4, the J call TRBJ2-2; D is ambiguous. CDR3 length: 12 residues. Trimming pared 4 bases from V and 2 bases from J, leaving 2 bases between. The CDR3: CASSSNTGELFF. In DNA, the CDR3 is TGTGCCAGCAGTTCCAACACCGGGGAGCTGTTTTTT.

This chain uses TRBV20-1 with TRBJ1-2; no clear D gene. This CDR3 spans 14 amino acids. Germline CDR1 DFQATT, CDR2 SNEGSKA (reference sequence). V shed 3 bases and J shed 6 bases, with 17 bases lying between them. The CDR3 protein is CSARAYSGRDGYTF. Written as DNA, the CDR3 is TGCAGTGCTAGGGCTTATTCAGGACGGGATGGCTACACCTTC.

The rearrangement joins TRBV7-6 to TRBJ1-1; D is uncertain. Germline CDR1 SGHVS, CDR2 FNYEAQ. Trimming removed 5 bases at V and 8 bases at J, with 15 bases between. The CDR3 contains 13 residues. The CDR3 nucleotides read TGTGCCAGCAGCCCCCAAGCTTCCTTAGAAGCTTTCTTT. It encodes CASSPQASLEAFF. The whole variable domain, filled in from reference TRBV7-6 and TRBJ1-1, reads GAGVSQSPRYKVTKRGQDVALRCDPISGHVSLYWYRQALGQGPEFLTYFNYEAQQDKSGLPNDRFSAERPEGSISTLTIQRTEQRDSAMYRCASSPQASLEAFFGQGTRLTVV.

V and J are TRBV29-1 and TRBJ2-7; 7 nucleotides agree with TRBD2. V was clipped by 5 bases and J by 3 bases; unmatched bases: 1. There are 11 residues in the CDR3. Per the germline V gene, CDR1 is SQVTM and CDR2 is ANQGSEA. CDR3 coding DNA: TGCAGCGTTCGGGGGGTCTACGAGCAGTACTTC. It translates to CSVRGVYEQYF.

The V and J genes are TRBV21-1 and TRBJ1-5; the listed D gene, TRBD1, was not tested against the DNA. TRBV21-1 is designated a pseudogene. CDR3 length: 19 amino acids. CDR3 amino acids: CASSKKNGATGGSNQPQHF. The CDR3 nucleotides are TGTGCCAGCAGCAAAAAAAACGGGGCCACAGGGGGCAGCAATCAGCCCCAGCATTTT.

This clonotype was counted many times. The chain joins TRBV5-1 to TRBJ2-5; D remains unclear. In germline, CDR1 is SGHRS, CDR2 YFSETQ. The V and J ends lost 0 bases and 3 bases respectively, with 9 bases between them. The length of the CDR3 is 14 residues. CDR3 sequence (DNA): TGCGCCAGCAGCTTGGATAAGGTCGAAGAGACCCAGTACTTC. Translation: CASSLDKVEETQYF.

J is TRBJ2-5 and V is TRBV5-1; D call uncertain. The V and J ends lost 7 bases and 5 bases respectively, with 18 bases between them. This CDR3 region has 14 residues. Per the germline V gene, CDR1 is SGHRS and CDR2 is YFSETQ. The CDR3 here is CASHRVPGWETQYF. CDR3 bases: TGCGCCAGCCACCGGGTCCCCGGGTGGGAGACCCAGTACTTC.

This clonotype occurred a few times. The V and J genes are TRBV4-3 and TRBJ1-5; D is unclear. The CDR3 covers 13 residues. The germline CDR1 and CDR2 sequences are LGHNA and YSLEER. Trimming removed 2 bases at V and 5 bases at J, with 7 bases between. DNA of the CDR3: TGCGCCAGCAGCCAACAGGAGGATCAGCCCCAGCATTTT. Its protein is CASSQQEDQPQHF.

This clonotype has more than one count but fewer than ten. The rearrangement uses TRBV20-1 and TRBJ1-1; a possible D gene is TRBD1 (6 bases). Looked up from germline, CDR1 is DFQATT and CDR2 is SNEGSKA (reference sequence). The CDR3 loop spans 14 amino acids. V lost 2 bases and J 1 base, leaving 11 bases between the germline ends. The CDR3 here is CSARKDSGNTEAFF. Here the CDR3 DNA reads TGCAGTGCTAGAAAGGACAGCGGGAACACTGAAGCTTTCTTT.

This clonotype was observed many times. The chain couples TRBV5-1 to TRBJ2-1, with TRBD2 matching 10 bases. With 5 bases clipped from V and 3 bases from J, the junction kept 5 bases outside the gene matches. Germline CDR1 and CDR2: SGHRS and YFSETQ. The CDR3 contains 15 residues. CDR3 nucleotides: TGCGCCAGCAGTGGAAGCGGGGGGGACTACAATGAGCAGTTCTTC. Translated: CASSGSGGDYNEQFF.

The gene calls are TRBV5-1 and TRBJ1-5, with unresolved D. From germline, CDR1 is SGHRS and CDR2 YFSETQ. V was cut by 1 base and J by 7 bases, with 9 bases left in between. The length of the CDR3 is 13 residues. This chain's CDR3 is CASSLFGEQPQHF. The CDR3 DNA is TGCGCCAGCAGCTTGTTCGGGGAACAGCCCCAGCATTTT. The full variable domain, rest sourced from reference TRBV5-1 and TRBJ1-5, is KAGVTQTPRYLIKTRGQQVTLSCSPISGHRSVSWYQQTPGQGLQFLFEYFSETQRNKGNFPGRFSGRQFSNSRSEMNVSTLELGDSALYLCASSLFGEQPQHFGDGTRLSIL.